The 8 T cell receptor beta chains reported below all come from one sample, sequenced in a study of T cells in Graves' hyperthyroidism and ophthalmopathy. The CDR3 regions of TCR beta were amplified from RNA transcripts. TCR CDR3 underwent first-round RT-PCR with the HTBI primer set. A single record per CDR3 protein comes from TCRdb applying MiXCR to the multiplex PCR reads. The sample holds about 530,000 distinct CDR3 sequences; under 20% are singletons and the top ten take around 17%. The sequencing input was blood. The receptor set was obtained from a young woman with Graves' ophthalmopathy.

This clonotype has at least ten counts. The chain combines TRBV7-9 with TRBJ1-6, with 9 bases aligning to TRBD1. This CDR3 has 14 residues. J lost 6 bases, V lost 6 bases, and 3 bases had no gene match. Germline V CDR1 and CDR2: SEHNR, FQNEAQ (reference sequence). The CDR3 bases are TGTGCCAGCAGGTCGGACAGGGGTAATTCACCCCTCCACTTT. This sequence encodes CASRSDRGNSPLHF.

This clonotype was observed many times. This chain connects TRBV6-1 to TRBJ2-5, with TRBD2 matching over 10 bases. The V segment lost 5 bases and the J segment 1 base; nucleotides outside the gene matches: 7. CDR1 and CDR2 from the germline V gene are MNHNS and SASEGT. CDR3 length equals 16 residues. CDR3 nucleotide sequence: TGTGCCAGCAGTCCCGTAGCGGGAGGTACCCAAGAGACCCAGTACTTC. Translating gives CASSPVAGGTQETQYF.

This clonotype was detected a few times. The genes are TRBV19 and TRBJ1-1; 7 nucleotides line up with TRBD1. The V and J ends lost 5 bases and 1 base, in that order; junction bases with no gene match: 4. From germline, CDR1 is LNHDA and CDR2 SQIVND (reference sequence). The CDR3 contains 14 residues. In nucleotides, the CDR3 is TGTGCCAGTAGTCCAGGGGGGACGAACACTGAAGCTTTCTTT. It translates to CASSPGGTNTEAFF.

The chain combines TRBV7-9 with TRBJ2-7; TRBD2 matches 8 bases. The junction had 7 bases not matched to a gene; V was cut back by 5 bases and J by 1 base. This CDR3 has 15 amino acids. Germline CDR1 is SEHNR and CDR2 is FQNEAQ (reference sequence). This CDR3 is CASSPTSGTSYEQYF. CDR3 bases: TGTGCCAGCAGCCCAACTAGCGGAACTTCCTACGAGCAGTACTTC.

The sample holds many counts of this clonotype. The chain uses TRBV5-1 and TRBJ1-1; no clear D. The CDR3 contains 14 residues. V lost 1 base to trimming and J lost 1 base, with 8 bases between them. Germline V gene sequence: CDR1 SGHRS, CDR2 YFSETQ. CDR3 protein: CASSLTRRNTEAFF. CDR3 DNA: TGCGCCAGCAGCTTGACCAGGAGGAACACTGAAGCTTTCTTT.

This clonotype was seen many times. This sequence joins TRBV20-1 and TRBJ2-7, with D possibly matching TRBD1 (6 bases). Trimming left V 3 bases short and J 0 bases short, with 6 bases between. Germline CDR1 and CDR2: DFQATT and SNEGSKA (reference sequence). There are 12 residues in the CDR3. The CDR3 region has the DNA TGCAGTGCTAGGGACAGCTCCTACGAGCAGTACTTC. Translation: CSARDSSYEQYF.

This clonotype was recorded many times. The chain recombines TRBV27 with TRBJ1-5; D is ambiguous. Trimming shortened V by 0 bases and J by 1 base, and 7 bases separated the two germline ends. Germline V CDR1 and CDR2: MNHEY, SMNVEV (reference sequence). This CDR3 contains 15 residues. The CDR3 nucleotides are TGTGCCAGCAGTTTATCGGTTATAAGCAATCAGCCCCAGCATTTT. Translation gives CASSLSVISNQPQHF.

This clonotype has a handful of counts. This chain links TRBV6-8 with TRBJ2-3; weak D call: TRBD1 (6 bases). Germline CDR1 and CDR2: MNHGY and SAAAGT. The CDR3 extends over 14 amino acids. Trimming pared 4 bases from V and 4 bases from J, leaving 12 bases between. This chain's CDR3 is CASSSGRGPDTQYF. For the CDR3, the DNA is TGTGCCAGCAGTTCGGGCAGGGGCCCAGATACGCAGTATTTT.